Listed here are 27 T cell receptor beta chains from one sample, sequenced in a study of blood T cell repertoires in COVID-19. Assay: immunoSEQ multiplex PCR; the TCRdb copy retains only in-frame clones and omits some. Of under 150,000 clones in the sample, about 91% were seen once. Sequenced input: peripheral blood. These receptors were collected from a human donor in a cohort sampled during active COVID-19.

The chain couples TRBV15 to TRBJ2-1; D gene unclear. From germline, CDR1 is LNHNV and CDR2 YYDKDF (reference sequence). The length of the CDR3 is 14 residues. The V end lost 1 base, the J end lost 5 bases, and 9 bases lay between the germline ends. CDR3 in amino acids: CATSRVLQDNEQFF. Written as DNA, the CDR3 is TGTGCCACCAGCAGAGTCCTGCAGGACAATGAGCAGTTCTTC.

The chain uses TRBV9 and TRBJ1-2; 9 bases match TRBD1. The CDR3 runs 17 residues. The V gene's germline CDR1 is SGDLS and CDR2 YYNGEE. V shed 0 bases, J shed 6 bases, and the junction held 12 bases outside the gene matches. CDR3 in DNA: TGTGCCAGCAGCGTAGCTGCCGCCTCACAGGGGGCCCATGGCTACACCTTC. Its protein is CASSVAAASQGAHGYTF. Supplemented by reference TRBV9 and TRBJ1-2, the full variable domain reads DSGVTQTPKHLITATGQRVTLRCSPRSGDLSVYWYQQSLDQGLQFLIQYYNGEERAKGNILERFSAQQFPDLHSELNLSSLELGDSALYFCASSVAAASQGAHGYTFGSGTRLTVV.

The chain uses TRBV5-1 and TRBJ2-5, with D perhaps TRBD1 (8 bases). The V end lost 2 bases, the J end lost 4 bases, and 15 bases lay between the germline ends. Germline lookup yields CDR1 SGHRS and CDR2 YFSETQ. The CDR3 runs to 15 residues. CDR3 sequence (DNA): TGCGCCAGCAGCTTAACAGGGGGGGCCGGAGAGACCCAGTACTTC. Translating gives CASSLTGGAGETQYF.

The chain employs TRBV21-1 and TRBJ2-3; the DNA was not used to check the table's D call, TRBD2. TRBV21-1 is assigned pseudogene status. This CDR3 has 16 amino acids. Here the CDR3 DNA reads TGTGCCAGCTTGGCGGGACTTTACACTAGCACAGATACGCAGTATTTT. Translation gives CASLAGLYTSTDTQYF.

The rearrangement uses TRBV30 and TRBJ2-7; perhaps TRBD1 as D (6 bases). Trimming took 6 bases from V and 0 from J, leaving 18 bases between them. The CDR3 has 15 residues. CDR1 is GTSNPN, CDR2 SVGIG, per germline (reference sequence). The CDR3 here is CACVKFQGYSYEQYF. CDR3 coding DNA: TGTGCCTGCGTTAAATTCCAGGGGTACTCCTACGAGCAGTACTTC.

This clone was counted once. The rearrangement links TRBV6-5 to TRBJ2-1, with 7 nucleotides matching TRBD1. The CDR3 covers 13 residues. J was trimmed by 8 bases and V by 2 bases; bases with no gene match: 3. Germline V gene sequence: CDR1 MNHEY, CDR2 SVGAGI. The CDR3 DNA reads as TGTGCCAGCAGTTACGGACAGGCGGATGAGCAGTTCTTC. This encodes CASSYGQADEQFF.

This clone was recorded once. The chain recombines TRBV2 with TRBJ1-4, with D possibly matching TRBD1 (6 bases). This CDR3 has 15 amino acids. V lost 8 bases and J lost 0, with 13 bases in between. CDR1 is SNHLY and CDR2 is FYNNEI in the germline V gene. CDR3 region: CASGGAPTTNEKLFF. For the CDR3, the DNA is TGTGCCAGCGGGGGGGCCCCAACAACTAATGAAAAACTGTTTTTT.

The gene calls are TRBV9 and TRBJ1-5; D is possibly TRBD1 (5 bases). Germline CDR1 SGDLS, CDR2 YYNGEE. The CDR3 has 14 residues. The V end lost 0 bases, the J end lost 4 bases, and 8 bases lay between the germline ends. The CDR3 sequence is CASSVESGNQPQHF. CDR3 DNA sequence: TGTGCCAGCAGCGTAGAGTCAGGGAATCAGCCCCAGCATTTT.

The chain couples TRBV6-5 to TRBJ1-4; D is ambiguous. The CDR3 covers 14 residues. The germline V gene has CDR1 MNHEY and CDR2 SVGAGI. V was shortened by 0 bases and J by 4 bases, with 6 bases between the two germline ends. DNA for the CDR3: TGTGCCAGCAGTTACTCCCAGATTAATGAAAAACTGTTTTTT. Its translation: CASSYSQINEKLFF.

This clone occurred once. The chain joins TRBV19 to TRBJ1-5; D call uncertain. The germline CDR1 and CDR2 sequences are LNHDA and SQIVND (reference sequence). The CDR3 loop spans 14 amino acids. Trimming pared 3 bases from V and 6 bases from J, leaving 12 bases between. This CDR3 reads CASSIRGWGQPQHF. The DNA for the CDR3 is TGTGCCAGTAGTATTCGAGGGTGGGGTCAGCCCCAGCATTTT.

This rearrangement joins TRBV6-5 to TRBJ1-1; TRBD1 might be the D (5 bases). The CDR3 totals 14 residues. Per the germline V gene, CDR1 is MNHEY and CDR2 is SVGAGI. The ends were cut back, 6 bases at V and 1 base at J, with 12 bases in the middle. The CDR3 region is CASSPKGPNTEAFF. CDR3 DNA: TGTGCCAGCAGCCCAAAGGGGCCGAACACTGAAGCTTTCTTT.

As DNA, the CDR3 is TGTGCCAGCAGTGACAGGGTTAGCTCCTACAATGAGCAGTTCTTC. Translated, it gives CASSDRVSSYNEQFF. This chain joins TRBV6-6 and TRBJ2-1; 7 nucleotides match TRBD1. This CDR3 is 15 amino acids long. The germline gives CDR1 MNHNY, CDR2 SVGAGI (reference sequence). The V segment lost 5 bases and the J segment 0 bases; nucleotides outside the gene matches: 4.

As DNA, the CDR3 is TGTGCCAGCAGCCCCCTACAGGGATCGGGGAGCTCCTACAATGAGCAGTTCTTC. Its translation: CASSPLQGSGSSYNEQFF. The chain carries TRBV7-9 and TRBJ2-1; possibly TRBD1 for D (6 bases). Germline loops: CDR1 SEHNR, CDR2 FQNEAQ (reference sequence). V was trimmed by 5 bases and J by 0 bases, leaving 20 bases between them. CDR3 length equals 18 residues.

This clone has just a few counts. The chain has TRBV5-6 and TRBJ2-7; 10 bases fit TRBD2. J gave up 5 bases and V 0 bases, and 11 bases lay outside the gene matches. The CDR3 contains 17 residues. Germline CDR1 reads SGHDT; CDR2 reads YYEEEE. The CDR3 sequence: CASSLEAGGIQLNEQYF. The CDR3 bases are TGTGCCAGCAGCTTGGAAGCGGGGGGGATACAGCTGAACGAGCAGTACTTC.

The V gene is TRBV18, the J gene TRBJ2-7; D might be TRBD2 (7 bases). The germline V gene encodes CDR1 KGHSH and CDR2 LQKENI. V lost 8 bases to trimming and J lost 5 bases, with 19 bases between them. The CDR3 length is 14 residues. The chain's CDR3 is CASTQRGGIHEQYF. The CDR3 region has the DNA TGTGCCAGCACACAAAGGGGGGGCATCCACGAGCAGTACTTC.

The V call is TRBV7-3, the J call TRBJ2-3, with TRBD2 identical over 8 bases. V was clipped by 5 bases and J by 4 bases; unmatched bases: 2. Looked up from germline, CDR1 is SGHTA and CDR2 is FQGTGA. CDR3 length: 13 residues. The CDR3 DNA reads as TGTGCCAGCAGCCGGGGACTAGCAGATACGCAGTATTTT. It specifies CASSRGLADTQYF.

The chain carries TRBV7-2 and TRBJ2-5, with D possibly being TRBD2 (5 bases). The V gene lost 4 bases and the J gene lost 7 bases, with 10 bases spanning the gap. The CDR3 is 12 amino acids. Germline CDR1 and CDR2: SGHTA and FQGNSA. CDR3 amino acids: CASSSPRGTQYF. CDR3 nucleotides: TGTGCCAGCAGCTCCCCCCGGGGGACCCAGTACTTC.

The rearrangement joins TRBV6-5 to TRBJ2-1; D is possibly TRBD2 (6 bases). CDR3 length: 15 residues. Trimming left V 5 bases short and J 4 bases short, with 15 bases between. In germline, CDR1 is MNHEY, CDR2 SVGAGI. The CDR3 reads CASSRLAGGYNEQFF. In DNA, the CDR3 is TGTGCCAGCAGTAGACTCGCCGGAGGGTACAATGAGCAGTTCTTC.

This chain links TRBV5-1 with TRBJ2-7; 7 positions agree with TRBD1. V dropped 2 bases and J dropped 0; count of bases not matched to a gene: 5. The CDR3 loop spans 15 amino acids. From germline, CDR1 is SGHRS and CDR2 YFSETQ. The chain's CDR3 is CASSLPGTVSYEQYF. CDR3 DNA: TGCGCCAGCAGCTTACCCGGGACAGTCTCCTACGAGCAGTACTTC.

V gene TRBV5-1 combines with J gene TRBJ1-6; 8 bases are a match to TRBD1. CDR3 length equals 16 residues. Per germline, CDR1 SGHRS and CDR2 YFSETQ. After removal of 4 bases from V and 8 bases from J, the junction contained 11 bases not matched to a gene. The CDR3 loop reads CASSIGQGMGDSPLHF. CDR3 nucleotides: TGCGCCAGCAGCATCGGACAGGGAATGGGGGATTCACCCCTCCACTTT. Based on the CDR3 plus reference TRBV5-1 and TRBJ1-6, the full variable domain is KAGVTQTPRYLIKTRGQQVTLSCSPISGHRSVSWYQQTPGQGLQFLFEYFSETQRNKGNFPGRFSGRQFSNSRSEMNVSTLELGDSALYLCASSIGQGMGDSPLHFGNGTRLTVT.

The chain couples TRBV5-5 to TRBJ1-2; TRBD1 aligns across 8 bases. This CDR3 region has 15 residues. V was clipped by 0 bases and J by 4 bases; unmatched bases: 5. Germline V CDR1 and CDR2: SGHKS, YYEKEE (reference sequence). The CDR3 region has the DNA TGTGCCAGCAGCTTGGAAGTGGACAGGGCCTATGGCTACACCTTC. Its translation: CASSLEVDRAYGYTF.

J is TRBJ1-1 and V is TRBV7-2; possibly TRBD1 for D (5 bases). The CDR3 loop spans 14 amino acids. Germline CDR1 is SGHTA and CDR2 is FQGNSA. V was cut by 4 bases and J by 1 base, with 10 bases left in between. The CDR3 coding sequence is TGTGCCAGCAGCTCATCCGGGGGGAACACTGAAGCTTTCTTT. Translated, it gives CASSSSGGNTEAFF.

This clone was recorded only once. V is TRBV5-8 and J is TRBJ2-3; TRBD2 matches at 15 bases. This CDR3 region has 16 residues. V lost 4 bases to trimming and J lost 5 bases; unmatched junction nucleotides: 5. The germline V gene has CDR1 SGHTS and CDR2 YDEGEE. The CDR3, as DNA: TGTGCCAGCAGCGCCGGACTAGCGGGGGGGTTAGATACGCAGTATTTT. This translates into CASSAGLAGGLDTQYF.

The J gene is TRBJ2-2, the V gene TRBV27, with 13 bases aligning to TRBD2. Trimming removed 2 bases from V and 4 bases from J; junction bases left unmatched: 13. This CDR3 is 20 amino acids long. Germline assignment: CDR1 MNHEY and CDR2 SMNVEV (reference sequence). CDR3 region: CASSLVRPGTSGVGTGELFF. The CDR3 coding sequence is TGTGCCAGCAGTTTAGTCAGGCCCGGGACTAGCGGGGTTGGCACCGGGGAGCTGTTTTTT.

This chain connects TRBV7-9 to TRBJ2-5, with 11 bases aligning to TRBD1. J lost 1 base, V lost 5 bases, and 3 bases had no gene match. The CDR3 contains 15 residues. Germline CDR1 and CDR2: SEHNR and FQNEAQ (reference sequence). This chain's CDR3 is CASSAGQGAQETQYF. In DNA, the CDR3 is TGTGCCAGCAGCGCAGGACAGGGGGCCCAAGAGACCCAGTACTTC.

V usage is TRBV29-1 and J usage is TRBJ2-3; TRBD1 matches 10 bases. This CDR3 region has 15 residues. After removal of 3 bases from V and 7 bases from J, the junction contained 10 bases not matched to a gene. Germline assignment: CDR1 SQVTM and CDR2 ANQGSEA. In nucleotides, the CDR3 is TGCAGCGTTGAGGCCCAACCGGGACAGGGGTATACGCAGTATTTT. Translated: CSVEAQPGQGYTQYF.

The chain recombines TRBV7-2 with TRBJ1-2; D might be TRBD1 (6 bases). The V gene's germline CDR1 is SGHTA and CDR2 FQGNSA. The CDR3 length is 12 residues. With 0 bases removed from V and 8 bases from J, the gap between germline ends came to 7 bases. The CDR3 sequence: CASSLAGGGYTF. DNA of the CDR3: TGTGCCAGCAGCTTAGCTGGGGGCGGCTACACCTTC. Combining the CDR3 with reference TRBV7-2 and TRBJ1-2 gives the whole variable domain GAGVSQSPSNKVTEKGKDVELRCDPISGHTALYWYRQSLGQGLEFLIYFQGNSAPDKSGLPSDRFSAERTGGSVSTLTIQRTQQEDSAVYLCASSLAGGGYTFGSGTRLTVV.